Listed here are 3 T cell receptor beta chains from one sample, sequenced in a study of blood T cell repertoires in COVID-19. Assay: immunoSEQ multiplex PCR; the TCRdb copy retains only in-frame clones and omits some. The sample lists 160,000 or so clones; under 90% were seen once. Material for sequencing was PBMCs or T cells enriched from blood (not recorded which). The receptors were sampled from a woman aged 45-59 years who had recovered from COVID-19.

The chain uses TRBV7-2 and TRBJ1-3, with D uncertain. This CDR3 has 14 amino acids. The V and J ends lost 1 base and 4 bases respectively, with 8 bases between them. Germline V gives CDR1 SGHTA, CDR2 FQGNSA. The CDR3 sequence: CASSLGTGGNTIYF. The DNA for the CDR3 is TGTGCCAGCAGCTTAGGGACGGGAGGAAACACCATATATTTT.

This clone was seen a few times. The chain couples TRBV7-3 to TRBJ2-1, with a possible D match to TRBD2 (5 bases). The length of the CDR3 is 16 residues. Between the trimmed V and J ends, which lost 6 bases and 8 bases, there was a span of 23 bases. Germline V gene sequence: CDR1 SGHTA, CDR2 FQGTGA. The CDR3 nucleotides read TGTGCCAGCAGTGCGGGCCCCTCGTTTCCCCTGGATGAGCAGTTCTTC. Translation: CASSAGPSFPLDEQFF. The whole variable domain, remainder taken from reference TRBV7-3 and TRBJ2-1, is GAGVSQTPSNKVTEKGKYVELRCDPISGHTALYWYRQSLGQGPEFLIYFQGTGAADDSGLPNDRFFAVRPEGSVSTLKIQRTERGDSAVYLCASSAGPSFPLDEQFFGPGTRLTVL.

The V gene is TRBV2, the J gene TRBJ1-4, with D possibly TRBD1 on 6 matching bases. V was shortened by 2 bases and J by 4 bases, with 8 bases between the two germline ends. The germline V gene has CDR1 SNHLY and CDR2 FYNNEI. The CDR3 is 14 residues long. CDR3 DNA: TGTGCCAGCAGTGAACAGGGGCTTAATGAAAAACTGTTTTTT. It encodes CASSEQGLNEKLFF.